A selection of T cell receptor beta chains follows, all from one sample in a study of blood T cell repertoires in COVID-19. Some clones are missing from TCRdb's copy, which holds only in-frame ones; the method was immunoSEQ multiplex PCR. This table has about 200,000 clones, around 92% appearing once. What was sequenced was PBMCs or T cells enriched from blood (not recorded which). All receptors come from a woman under 30 who had recovered from COVID-19. The conserved cysteine and the conserved F or W are not part of the CDR3 here.

V	CDR3
TRBV2	ASNRDRGYNEQF
TRBV7-2	ASVVSAGGLTEAF
TRBV2	ASSLLENEKLF
TRBV10-3	AISERDKAYGYT
TRBV7-9	ASSPPTGLTNGYT
TRBV9	ASSVGLEGETQY
TRBV28	ASSLVRGAYEQY
TRBV6-2/TRBV6-3	ASSYGEDATQY
TRBV5-1	ASSLEGGITDTQY
TRBV12-3/TRBV12-4	ASEANTGELF
TRBV12-3/TRBV12-4	ASSPDIVGELF
TRBV19	ASSIRDRYGYT
TRBV3-1/TRBV3-2	ASSQEASGGKEQY
TRBV4-2	ASSQEASSGANVLT
TRBV10-3	ATLGGGLSVAF
TRBV24-1	ATSSTGEEQPQH